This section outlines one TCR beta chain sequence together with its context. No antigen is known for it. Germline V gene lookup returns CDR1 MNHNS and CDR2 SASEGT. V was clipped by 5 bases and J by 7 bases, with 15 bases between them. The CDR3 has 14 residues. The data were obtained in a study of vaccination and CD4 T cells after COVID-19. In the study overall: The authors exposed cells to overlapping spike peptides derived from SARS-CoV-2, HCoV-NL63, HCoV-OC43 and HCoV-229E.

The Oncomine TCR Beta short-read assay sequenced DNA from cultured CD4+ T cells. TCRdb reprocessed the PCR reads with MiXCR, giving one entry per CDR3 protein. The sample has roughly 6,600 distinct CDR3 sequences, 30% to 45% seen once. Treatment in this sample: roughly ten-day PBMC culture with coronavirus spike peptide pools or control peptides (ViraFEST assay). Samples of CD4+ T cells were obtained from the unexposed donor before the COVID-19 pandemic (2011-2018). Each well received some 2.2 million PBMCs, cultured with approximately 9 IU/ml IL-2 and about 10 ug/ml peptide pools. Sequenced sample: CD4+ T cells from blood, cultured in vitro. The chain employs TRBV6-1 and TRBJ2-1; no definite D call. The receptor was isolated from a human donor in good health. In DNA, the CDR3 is TGTGCCAGCAGTCCCTGGGAATGGTTTAATGAGCAGTTCTTC. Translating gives CASSPWEWFNEQFF.